This TCR beta chain was observed in a study of T cell responses to AZD1222 COVID-19 vaccine. Of note for this clone: Its antigen is as yet unknown.

Germline V gene sequence: CDR1 MDHEN, CDR2 SYDVKM. The CDR3 has 11 amino acids. The assay was immunoSEQ multiplex PCR, and TCRdb's table has in-frame clones only and misses some. The profile covers 92,000 or so clones, with around 90% appearing a single time and about 25% taken by the ten largest. Whole-study results and caveats: Repertoires were collected only later (after the peak T cell response had occurred).

This rearrangement joins TRBV28 to TRBJ2-7, with 8 positions matching TRBD1. The source is an adult in good health. The material sequenced was peripheral blood, taken on day 0 of AZD1222 vaccination. The CDR3 DNA reads as TGTGCGACAGGGGCCGCCTACGAGCAGTACTTC. This gives the protein CATGAAYEQYF.